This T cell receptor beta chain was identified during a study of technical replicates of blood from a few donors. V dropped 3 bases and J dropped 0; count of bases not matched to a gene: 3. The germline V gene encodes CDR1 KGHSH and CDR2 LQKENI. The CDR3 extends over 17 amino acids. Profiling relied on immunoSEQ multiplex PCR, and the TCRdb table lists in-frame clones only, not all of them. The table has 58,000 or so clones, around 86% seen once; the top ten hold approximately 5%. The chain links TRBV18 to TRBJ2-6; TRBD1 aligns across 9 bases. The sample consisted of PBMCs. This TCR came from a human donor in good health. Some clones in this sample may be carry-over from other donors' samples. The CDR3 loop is CASSPGQGLSGANVLTF. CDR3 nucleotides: TGTGCCAGCTCACCGGGACAGGGCCTCTCTGGGGCCAACGTCCTGACTTTC.